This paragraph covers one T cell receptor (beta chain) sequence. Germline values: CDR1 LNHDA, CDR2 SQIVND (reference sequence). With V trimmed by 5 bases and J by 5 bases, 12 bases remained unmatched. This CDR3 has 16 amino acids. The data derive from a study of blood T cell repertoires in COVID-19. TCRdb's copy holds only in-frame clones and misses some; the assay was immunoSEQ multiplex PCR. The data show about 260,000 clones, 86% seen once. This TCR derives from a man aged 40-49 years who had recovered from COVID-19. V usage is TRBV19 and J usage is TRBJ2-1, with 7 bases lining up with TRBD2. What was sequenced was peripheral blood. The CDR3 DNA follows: TGTGCCAGTAGTGAAACTAGCGCAAGGATTAACAATGAGCAGTTCTTC. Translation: CASSETSARINNEQFF.